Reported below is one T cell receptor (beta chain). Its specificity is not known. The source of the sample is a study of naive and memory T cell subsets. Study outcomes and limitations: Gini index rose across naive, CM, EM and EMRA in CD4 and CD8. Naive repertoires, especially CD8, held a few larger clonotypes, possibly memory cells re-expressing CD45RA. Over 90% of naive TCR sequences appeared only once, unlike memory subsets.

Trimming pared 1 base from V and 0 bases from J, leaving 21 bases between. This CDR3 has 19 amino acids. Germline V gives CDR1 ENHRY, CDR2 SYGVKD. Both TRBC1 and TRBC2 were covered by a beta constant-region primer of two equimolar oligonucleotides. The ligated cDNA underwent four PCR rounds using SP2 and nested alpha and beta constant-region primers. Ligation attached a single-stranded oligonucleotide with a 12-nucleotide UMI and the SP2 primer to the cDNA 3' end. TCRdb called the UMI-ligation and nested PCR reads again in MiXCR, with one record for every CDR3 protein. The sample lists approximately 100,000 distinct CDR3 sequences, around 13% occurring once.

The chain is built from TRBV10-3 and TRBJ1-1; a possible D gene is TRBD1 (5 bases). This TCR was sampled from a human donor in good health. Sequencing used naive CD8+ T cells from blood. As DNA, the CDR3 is TGTGCCATCAGTGAGTTTCCTAAGGATCGTCCGGGGGTGAACACTGAAGCTTTCTTT. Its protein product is CAISEFPKDRPGVNTEAFF.